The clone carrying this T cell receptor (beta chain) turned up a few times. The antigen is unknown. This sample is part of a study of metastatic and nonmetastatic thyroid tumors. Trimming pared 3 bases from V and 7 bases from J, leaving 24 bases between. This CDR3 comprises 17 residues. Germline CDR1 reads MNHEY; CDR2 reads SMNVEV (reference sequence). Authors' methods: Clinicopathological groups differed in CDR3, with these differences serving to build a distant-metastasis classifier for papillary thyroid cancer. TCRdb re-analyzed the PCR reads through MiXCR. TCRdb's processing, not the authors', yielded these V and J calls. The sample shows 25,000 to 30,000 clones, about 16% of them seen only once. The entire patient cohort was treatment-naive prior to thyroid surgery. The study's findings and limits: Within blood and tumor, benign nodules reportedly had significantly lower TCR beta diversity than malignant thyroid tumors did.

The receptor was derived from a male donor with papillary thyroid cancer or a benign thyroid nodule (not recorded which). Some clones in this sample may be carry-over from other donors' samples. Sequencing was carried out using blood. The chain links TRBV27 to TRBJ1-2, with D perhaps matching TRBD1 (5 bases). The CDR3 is CASSLTHDFGALRGYTF. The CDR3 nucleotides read TGTGCCAGCAGTTTGACACATGATTTCGGGGCACTGCGTGGCTACACCTTC.